The present TCR beta chain was sequenced within a study of cytomegalovirus exposure and HLA in healthy donors. The study ran its PCR with 60 Vbeta and 13 Jbeta primers. The assay was immunoSEQ multiplex PCR, and TCRdb's table has in-frame clones only and misses some. The data hold roughly 190,000 clones, with around 78% observed a single time. Trimming pared 3 bases from V and 2 bases from J, leaving 14 bases between. The length of the CDR3 is 15 residues. The germline gives CDR1 SNHLY, CDR2 FYNNEI. Sequencing was carried out using PBMCs. This clonotype was obtained from a woman in her 30s in good health and CMV-seropositive. The rearrangement links TRBV2 to TRBJ2-7, with D hard to call. The CDR3 protein is CASSDRSSSTYEQYF. The DNA for the CDR3 is TGTGCCAGCAGTGATAGGAGTAGCTCGACCTACGAGCAGTACTTC.